Sequencing of this TCR beta chain was carried out in a study of vaccination effects on CD4 cells after COVID-19. Following an approximately ten-day culture, CD4+ T cells were purified. As their vaccination, participants received two doses of either BNT162b2 or mRNA-1273. On day 3 and again on day 7, half the medium was replaced with IL-2 medium. With respect to this clone: Antigen: not known.

Some clones are missing from TCRdb's copy, which holds only in-frame ones; the method was immunoSEQ multiplex PCR. Altogether approximately 70,000 clones are present, less than 75% being singletons, with the ten largest covering more than 2%. The origin of this receptor is a human donor who received a COVID-19 vaccine. The sample here was CD4+ T cells from PBMCs cultured without peptide, taken after COVID-19 vaccination.

The CDR3 sequence: CAWRGRGEAFF. The CDR3 nucleotides are TGTGCCTGGAGGGGGAGGGGGGAAGCTTTCTTT. The rearrangement joins TRBV30 to TRBJ1-1; possibly TRBD1 for D (6 bases). This CDR3 has 11 amino acids. The V gene lost 3 bases and the J gene lost 8 bases, with 10 bases spanning the gap. From germline, CDR1 is GTSNPN and CDR2 SVGIG (reference sequence). Based on the CDR3 plus reference TRBV30 and TRBJ1-1, the full variable domain is SQTIHQWPATLVQPVGSPLSLECTVEGTSNPNLYWYRQAAGRGLQLLFYSVGIGQISSEVPQNLSASRPQDRQFILSSKKLLLSDSGFYLCAWRGRGEAFFGQGTRLTVV.